A selection of T cell receptor beta chains follows, all from one sample in a study of regulatory T cells. The method was immunoSEQ multiplex PCR; TCRdb's version includes in-frame clones alone and lacks a portion of them. This table holds under 45,000 clones, over 75% found once. Sequenced input: conventional CD4+ T cells sorted from blood. The receptor set was obtained from a person aged 18 to 30 with CD3G deficiency. Each CDR3 is given with its conserved first and last residue. The D gene is left open where the match is weak. Clone size is given for some rows only: seen once, a few or many times, or a class if the clone is expanded.

d_gene,abundance,v_gene,j_gene,CDR3nt,CDR3aa
NA,NA,TRBV7-2,TRBJ2-4,TGTGCCAGCAGCCCGGGGCGGGGAGCTCCAGAAAACATTCAGTACTTC,CASSPGRGAPENIQYF
TRBD2,NA,TRBV5-1,TRBJ2-1,TGCGCCAGCAGCCCGGGACTAGCGGGAGGATTCGATGAGCAGTTCTTC,CASSPGLAGGFDEQFF
NA,NA,TRBV11-2,TRBJ2-1,TGTGCCAGCAGCTTCGAAAGGTTCTACAATGAGCAGTTCTTC,CASSFERFYNEQFF
TRBD2,NA,TRBV4-1,TRBJ2-7,TGCGCCAGCAGCCCGTCGGGAGGTCGCTACGAGCAGTACTTC,CASSPSGGRYEQYF
TRBD2,NA,TRBV7-9,TRBJ2-1,TGTGCCAGCAGCCAAATTAGCGGGAGTGAGCAGTTCTTC,CASSQISGSEQFF
NA,NA,TRBV7-9,TRBJ2-3,TGTGCCAGCAGCTTAGCCGGCGTAGATACGCAGTATTTT,CASSLAGVDTQYF
NA,NA,TRBV6-6,TRBJ2-6,TGTGCCAGCAGCCCGATTGGGGCCAACGTCCTGACTTTC,CASSPIGANVLTF
TRBD1,NA,TRBV19,TRBJ2-2,TGTGCCAGTAGTACCGGACAGGGGACCGGGGAGCTGTTTTTT,CASSTGQGTGELFF
TRBD1,NA,TRBV19,TRBJ1-6,TGTGCCAGTAGAGACACCGGGACAGGGGAAAGCTCACCCCTCCACTTT,CASRDTGTGESSPLHF
TRBD2,NA,TRBV5-1,TRBJ2-3,TGCGCCAGCAGACCTAGCGGGGGCCCAGATACGCAGTATTTT,CASRPSGGPDTQYF
NA,NA,TRBV6-1,TRBJ2-2,TGTGCCAGCAGCAACAGGGGGGGTACCGGGGAGCTGTTTTTT,CASSNRGGTGELFF
NA,few,TRBV5-1,TRBJ2-3,TGCGCCAGCAGCTTGGCTCAGGCCTCAGATACGCAGTATTTT,CASSLAQASDTQYF
NA,NA,TRBV5-1,TRBJ1-2,TGCGCCAGCAGCTCGACGTCGAGGGGGGCGAAGGATGGCTACACCTTC,CASSSTSRGAKDGYTF
NA,NA,TRBV12-1,TRBJ2-7,TGTGCCAGCAGCCCACCCCCTTGGAAATCCTCGGGTGAGCAGTACTTC,CASSPPPWKSSGEQYF
TRBD1,few,TRBV28,TRBJ2-6,TGTGCCAGCAGTCCGCGGACAGGCTATTCTGGGGCCAACGTCCTGACTTTC,CASSPRTGYSGANVLTF
TRBD2,NA,TRBV10-3,TRBJ2-3,TGTGCCACCGATTCGGGACTAACGGGAGATACGCAGTATTTT,CATDSGLTGDTQYF
NA,NA,TRBV5-1,TRBJ2-5,TGCGCCAGCAGCTTACGGGGGGAGACCCAGTACTTC,CASSLRGETQYF
NA,NA,TRBV11-3,TRBJ2-2,TGTGCCAGCAGCGGGAACACCGGGGAGCTGTTTTTT,CASSGNTGELFF
NA,NA,TRBV11-3,TRBJ2-7,TGTGCCAGCAGCTCCGGTCCGGGGAACGAGCAGTACTTC,CASSSGPGNEQYF
NA,NA,TRBV10-3,TRBJ2-2,TGTGCCATCAGCGCCGACGGCTTCGGGGAGCTGTTTTTT,CAISADGFGELFF
TRBD1,NA,TRBV11-2,TRBJ2-2,TGTGCCAGCAGGCTGACAGGGGCGTTAACCGGGGAGCTGTTTTTT,CASRLTGALTGELFF
NA,once,TRBV5-1,TRBJ2-7,TGCGCCAGCAGCTTGACAGGTAACGAGCAGTACTTC,CASSLTGNEQYF
NA,NA,TRBV19,TRBJ2-2,TGTGCCAGTAGTATGGGACACCCCATCTCCGGGGAGCTGTTTTTT,CASSMGHPISGELFF
TRBD1,NA,TRBV6-6,TRBJ2-2,TGTGCCAGCACCCCCGGGACAGGGCTCACCGGGGAGCTGTTTTTT,CASTPGTGLTGELFF
NA,NA,TRBV7-8,TRBJ2-5,TGTGCCAGCAGCTCCCGCCCCGAGAAGGAGACCCAGTACTTC,CASSSRPEKETQYF